The entry below gives a single T cell receptor (beta chain) sequence along with its context. These data originate in a study of T-cell reconstitution after alpha-beta-depleted transplantation in children. Library preparation (for TCRbeta) was performed with unique molecular identifiers. In TCRdb, the PCR reads were re-called with MiXCR into one record per CDR3 protein. This sample has about 110,000 distinct CDR3 sequences, with 5.5% to 7% found just once. Trimming took off 4 bases at V and 6 bases at J, with 18 bases between the two ends. Germline CDR1 is DFQATT and CDR2 is SNEGSKA (reference sequence). CDR3 length: 14 residues.

The chain joins TRBV20-1 to TRBJ1-1; no reliable D call. The TCR sequence derives from a male patient between 2 and 9 years old who had a stem cell transplant for acute lymphoblastic leukemia, so the T cells may come from the graft donor. The starting material was PBMCs, mostly from graft donor cells, obtained 360 days after TCRalphabeta/CD19-depleted stem cell transplant. The CDR3 sequence is CSAILMTPKAEAFF. For the CDR3, the DNA is TGCAGTGCTATATTGATGACTCCTAAGGCTGAAGCTTTCTTT.